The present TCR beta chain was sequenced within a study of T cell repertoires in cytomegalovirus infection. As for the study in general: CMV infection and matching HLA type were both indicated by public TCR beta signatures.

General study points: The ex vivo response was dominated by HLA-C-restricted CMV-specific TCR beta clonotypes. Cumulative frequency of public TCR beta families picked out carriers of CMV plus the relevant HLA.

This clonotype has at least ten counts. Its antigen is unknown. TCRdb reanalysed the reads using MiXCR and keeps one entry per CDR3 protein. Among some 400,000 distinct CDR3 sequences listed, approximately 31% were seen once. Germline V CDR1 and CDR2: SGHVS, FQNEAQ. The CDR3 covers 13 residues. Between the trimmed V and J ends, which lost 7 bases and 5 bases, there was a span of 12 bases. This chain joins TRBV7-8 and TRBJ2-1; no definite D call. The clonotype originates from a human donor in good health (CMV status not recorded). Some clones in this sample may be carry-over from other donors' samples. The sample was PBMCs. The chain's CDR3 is CASTLAQDNEQFF. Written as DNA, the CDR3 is TGTGCCAGCACCCTGGCCCAAGACAATGAGCAGTTCTTC.